The 22 T cell receptor beta chains below were found in one sample sequenced in a study of T cell responses to AZD1222 COVID-19 vaccine. Using immunoSEQ multiplex PCR, the repertoire was profiled, and TCRdb retains in-frame clones only, with some absent. Of about 73,000 clones in the sample, 80% to 90% were seen once. The sequenced sample was peripheral blood, obtained 28 days after the second AZD1222 dose. The source is an adult who received the AZD1222 COVID-19 vaccine.

This chain connects TRBV27 to TRBJ2-5; TRBD2 matches at 9 bases. The V gene end was trimmed by 0 bases and the J gene end by 5 bases; junction bases not matched to a gene: 13. The CDR3 spans 18 residues. The germline V gene has CDR1 MNHEY and CDR2 SMNVEV (reference sequence). CDR3 nucleotides: TGTGCCAGCAGTTTATCATTCCTGGATAGCGGGAGAGGGGAGACCCAGTACTTC. Residues: CASSLSFLDSGRGETQYF.

This chain joins TRBV11-1 and TRBJ1-2; D unresolved. Germline CDR1 and CDR2: SGHAT and FQDESV (reference sequence). The V and J ends lost 0 bases and 7 bases respectively, with 12 bases between them. This CDR3 is 14 amino acids long. This chain's CDR3 is CASSLAGEEIGYTF. DNA for the CDR3: TGTGCCAGCAGCTTAGCGGGAGAGGAAATTGGCTACACCTTC.

The gene calls are TRBV6-2 or TRBV6-3 and TRBJ1-1, with 9 nucleotides matching TRBD1. This CDR3 has 14 residues. CDR1 is MNHEY, CDR2 SVGEGT, per germline. V gave up 6 bases and J gave up 11 bases; unmatched junction bases: 13. CDR3 amino acids: CASSETGGASWAFF. CDR3 DNA sequence: TGTGCCAGCAGCGAAACAGGGGGCGCCTCATGGGCTTTCTTT.

The chain joins TRBV6-5 to TRBJ1-5; weak D call: TRBD1 (5 bases). CDR3 length: 13 residues. The V end lost 6 bases, the J end lost 7 bases, and 13 bases lay between the germline ends. Germline-derived CDR1 and CDR2 are MNHEY and SVGAGI. DNA for the CDR3: TGTGCCAGCAGCGGGGGTGGATACCAGCCCCAGCATTTT. The encoded protein is CASSGGGYQPQHF.

This chain connects TRBV6-5 to TRBJ2-1; D gene ambiguous. CDR1 MNHEY and CDR2 SVGAGI come from the germline V gene. The CDR3 has 15 amino acids. V lost 6 bases and J lost 0, with 12 bases in between. The CDR3 loop is CASSLELSSYNEQFF. The CDR3 DNA sequence: TGTGCCAGCAGCCTCGAACTGAGCTCCTACAATGAGCAGTTCTTC.

The chain uses TRBV6-2 or TRBV6-3 and TRBJ1-3; D not certain. V gave up 5 bases and J gave up 5 bases, with 13 bases separating them. This CDR3 region has 14 residues. In germline, CDR1 is MNHEY, CDR2 SVGEGT. The CDR3 loop reads CASSPGILRNTIYF. As DNA, the CDR3 is TGTGCCAGCAGTCCCGGGATCCTTCGAAACACCATATATTTT.

J is TRBJ2-2 and V is TRBV19; D is unresolved. V was shortened by 5 bases and J by 0 bases, with 10 bases between the two germline ends. CDR1 and CDR2 from the germline V gene are LNHDA and SQIVND (reference sequence). The CDR3 is made up of 15 amino acids. The CDR3 coding sequence is TGTGCCAGTAGTTTATACACCGCGAACACCGGGGAGCTGTTTTTT. The encoded protein is CASSLYTANTGELFF.

There are a few counts of this clone. The J gene is TRBJ1-5, the V gene TRBV19; D perhaps matches TRBD1 (6 bases). The CDR3 contains 15 residues. The V gene's germline CDR1 is LNHDA and CDR2 SQIVND (reference sequence). The V gene lost 3 bases and the J gene lost 6 bases, with 15 bases spanning the gap. CDR3 bases: TGTGCCAGTAGTATTGCAGCAGGGGTGGGTCAGCCCCAGCATTTT. This encodes CASSIAAGVGQPQHF.

CDR3 residues: CASSPGRQPQHF. CDR3 bases: TGTGCCAGCAGCCCCGGGCGTCAGCCCCAGCATTTT. J is TRBJ1-5 and V is TRBV12-3 or TRBV12-4; D is unresolved. This CDR3 comprises 12 residues. Trimming pared 6 bases from V and 6 bases from J, leaving 9 bases between.

The chain joins TRBV10-3 to TRBJ1-5; possibly TRBD1 for D (5 bases). CDR1 ENHRY and CDR2 SYGVKD come from the germline V gene. The CDR3 runs 15 residues. With 5 bases removed from V and 2 bases from J, the gap between germline ends came to 13 bases. CDR3 DNA: TGTGCCATCAGTTCCCCGGGGGACCGCAATCAGCCCCAGCATTTT. This gives the protein CAISSPGDRNQPQHF.

The V and J genes are TRBV7-8 and TRBJ2-3; 8 bases align to TRBD1. Losses at the gene ends were 4 bases for V and 5 bases for J; bases not matched to a gene: 8. Germline CDR1 and CDR2: SGHVS and FQNEAQ. The CDR3 is 15 amino acids. The chain's CDR3 is CASSSWTGTGDTQYF. The CDR3 DNA is TGTGCCAGCAGCTCCTGGACAGGGACAGGAGATACGCAGTATTTT.

The chain is built from TRBV30 and TRBJ1-6; no clear D gene. CDR1 is GTSNPN and CDR2 is SVGIG in the germline V gene (reference sequence). Trimming stripped 1 base from V and 4 bases from J, with 5 bases between. CDR3 length equals 13 residues. CDR3 sequence (DNA): TGTGCCTGGAGTGGGCAGTATAATTCACCCCTCCACTTT. Its translation is CAWSGQYNSPLHF.

The chain combines TRBV18 with TRBJ1-1; D is unresolved. The CDR3 is made up of 16 amino acids. Germline CDR1 and CDR2: KGHSH and LQKENI. Trimming removed 0 bases from V and 0 bases from J, with 11 bases in between. In DNA, the CDR3 is TGTGCCAGCTCACCACCCGGGGAGACCTTGAACACTGAAGCTTTCTTT. It is translated as CASSPPGETLNTEAFF. Full variable domain (rest looked up from reference TRBV18 and TRBJ1-1): NAGVMQNPRHLVRRRGQEARLRCSPMKGHSHVYWYRQLPEEGLKFMVYLQKENIIDESGMPKERFSAEFPKEGPSILRIQQVVRGDSAAYFCASSPPGETLNTEAFFGQGTRLTVV.

The genes are TRBV7-2 and TRBJ2-1; D is uncertain. The CDR3 contains 16 residues. V lost 5 bases and J 5 bases, leaving 19 bases between the germline ends. Germline loops: CDR1 SGHTA, CDR2 FQGNSA. CDR3 protein: CASSLRRKPLDNEQFF. CDR3 coding DNA: TGTGCCAGCAGCCTACGAAGGAAGCCCCTCGACAATGAGCAGTTCTTC.

V is TRBV28 and J is TRBJ1-2, with a weak D call TRBD1 (5 bases). The CDR3 sequence is 14 residues long. V lost 5 bases and J 5 bases, leaving 15 bases between the germline ends. Germline V gene sequence: CDR1 MDHEN, CDR2 SYDVKM. CDR3 amino acids: CASSPPGRAYGYTF. The CDR3 nucleotides are TGTGCCAGCAGTCCCCCCGGCAGGGCATATGGCTACACCTTC.

This rearrangement joins TRBV6-5 to TRBJ2-7; a weak D match, TRBD2 (7 bases). Looked up from germline, CDR1 is MNHEY and CDR2 is SVGAGI. V was pared by 6 bases and J by 3 bases, with 18 bases between. The CDR3 consists of 15 residues. The CDR3 bases are TGTGCCAGCAGCCAACGTAACAGGGAGGGCTACGAGCAGTACTTC. Encoded protein: CASSQRNREGYEQYF.

The chain couples TRBV20-1 to TRBJ1-1, with a weak D call TRBD1 (6 bases). The CDR3 is 15 residues long. Germline loops: CDR1 DFQATT, CDR2 SNEGSKA (reference sequence). V lost 3 bases and J lost 6, with 20 bases in between. This chain's CDR3 is CSASRGGGLGAEAFF. In DNA form, the CDR3 reads TGCAGTGCTAGTCGAGGGGGGGGTCTTGGGGCTGAAGCTTTCTTT.

This clone was detected once. The genes are TRBV7-9 and TRBJ1-6; the D gene is possibly TRBD1 (5 bases). The CDR3 totals 14 residues. Germline V gives CDR1 SEHNR, CDR2 FQNEAQ (reference sequence). The germline V and J ends were trimmed by 5 bases and 7 bases, with 12 bases remaining between them. The CDR3: CASSPDTFNSPLHF. The CDR3 region has the DNA TGTGCCAGCAGCCCGGACACGTTCAATTCACCCCTCCACTTT. The full variable domain, its missing parts supplied by reference TRBV7-9 and TRBJ1-6, is DTGVSQNPRHKITKRGQNVTFRCDPISEHNRLYWYRQTLGQGPEFLTYFQNEAQLEKSRLLSDRFSAERPKGSFSTLEIQRTEQGDSAMYLCASSPDTFNSPLHFGNGTRLTVT.

The rearrangement links TRBV4-3 to TRBJ1-4; 9 nucleotides match TRBD1. Germline CDR1 LGHNA, CDR2 YSLEER. V was clipped by 0 bases and J by 0 bases; unmatched bases: 8. This CDR3 comprises 19 residues. DNA for the CDR3: TGCGCCAGCAGCCAAGATGACAGGGGGAGGCGGACAACTAATGAAAAACTGTTTTTT. Amino acid sequence: CASSQDDRGRRTTNEKLFF.

The chain links TRBV30 to TRBJ1-2; D is unresolved. Germline CDR1 and CDR2: GTSNPN and SVGIG (reference sequence). CDR3 length equals 12 residues. The ends were cut back, 4 bases at V and 1 base at J, with 7 bases in the middle. This CDR3 is CAWTGSNYGYTF. Here the CDR3 DNA reads TGTGCCTGGACGGGTAGTAACTATGGCTACACCTTC.

The V and J genes are TRBV6-1 and TRBJ1-1; D remains ambiguous. Germline CDR1 and CDR2: MNHNS and SASEGT. This CDR3 is built from 16 residues. With 3 bases removed from V and 4 bases from J, the gap between germline ends came to 18 bases. CDR3 sequence: CASSDRPERAGTEAFF. The CDR3 DNA follows: TGTGCCAGCAGTGATCGCCCCGAAAGGGCGGGCACTGAAGCTTTCTTT.

The J gene is TRBJ1-1, the V gene TRBV7-9; 8 bases map to TRBD1. The CDR3 loop spans 16 amino acids. The trim removed 5 bases at V and 6 bases at J, leaving 14 bases unmatched. Germline V CDR1 and CDR2: SEHNR, FQNEAQ (reference sequence). The CDR3 DNA reads TGTGCCAGCAGCCCACCCTGGACAGGGTTGTACCCTGAAGCTTTCTTT. It yields the protein CASSPPWTGLYPEAFF.